The next 23 T cell receptor beta chains were all read from a single sample in a study of blood T cell repertoires in COVID-19. TCRdb's table, derived via immunoSEQ multiplex PCR, lists solely in-frame clones and lacks some. The sample lists 250,000 to 300,000 clones, approximately 86% occurring once. Sample: peripheral blood. The source is a woman aged 65 to 85 with COVID-19, enrolled during active disease.

The CDR3 spells CASTRFSGNTIYF. For the CDR3, the DNA is TGTGCCAGTACGAGGTTCTCTGGAAACACCATATATTTT. The chain is built from TRBV19 and TRBJ1-3; no clear D. The CDR3 extends over 13 amino acids. Trimming removed 7 bases from V and 0 bases from J, with 7 bases in between. Germline V gene data show CDR1 as LNHDA and CDR2 as SQIVND (reference sequence).

This chain uses TRBV10-2 with TRBJ2-7, with TRBD2 identical over 9 bases. With 2 bases clipped from V and 6 bases from J, the junction kept 2 bases outside the gene matches. This CDR3 contains 13 residues. CDR1 is WSHSY and CDR2 is SAAADI in the germline V gene. The CDR3 nucleotides read TGCGCCAGCAGTGAGCCTAGCGGGGTCGAGCAGTACTTC. It specifies CASSEPSGVEQYF.

The chain links TRBV12-2 to TRBJ1-1; TRBD1, the table's D call, lacks a check against the DNA. TRBV12-2 is a listed pseudogene. The CDR3 loop spans 18 amino acids. As DNA, the CDR3 is TGTGCAAGTCGCTTAGGAGGGGACAGACTAACTCCGGGGACTGAAGCTTTCTTT. Residues: CASRLGGDRLTPGTEAFF.

This rearrangement joins TRBV5-1 to TRBJ1-1, with 7 bases lining up with TRBD1. The CDR3 consists of 13 residues. With V trimmed by 3 bases and J by 7 bases, 6 bases remained unmatched. Looked up from germline, CDR1 is SGHRS and CDR2 is YFSETQ. DNA of the CDR3: TGCGCCAGCAGCTCCCGACAGGGAGTTGAAGCTTTCTTT. Translated, it gives CASSSRQGVEAFF. Full variable domain (remainder filled in from reference TRBV5-1 and TRBJ1-1): KAGVTQTPRYLIKTRGQQVTLSCSPISGHRSVSWYQQTPGQGLQFLFEYFSETQRNKGNFPGRFSGRQFSNSRSEMNVSTLELGDSALYLCASSSRQGVEAFFGQGTRLTVV.

This clone has just a few counts. The CDR3 DNA reads TGTGCCAGCAGCTTCCAGGGGCAAGAAAACACCATATATTTT. It codes for CASSFQGQENTIYF. The chain joins TRBV7-2 to TRBJ1-3; D possibly corresponds to TRBD1 (6 bases). Trimming took 3 bases from V and 6 from J, leaving 12 bases between them. The CDR3 has 14 amino acids. Germline lookup yields CDR1 SGHTA and CDR2 FQGNSA.

The chain carries TRBV2 and TRBJ2-5; D gene unclear. Trimming took 2 bases from V and 3 from J, leaving 10 bases between them. This CDR3 is 14 amino acids long. Per germline, CDR1 SNHLY and CDR2 FYNNEI. CDR3 sequence (DNA): TGTGCCAGCAGTGAACGCGTCCGTAAAGAGACCCAGTACTTC. It codes for CASSERVRKETQYF.

The chain recombines TRBV5-1 with TRBJ2-3; a weak D match, TRBD1 (5 bases). Trimming removed 0 bases at V and 0 bases at J, with 5 bases between. Germline V gene sequence: CDR1 SGHRS, CDR2 YFSETQ. This CDR3 region has 14 residues. The CDR3: CASSLGQSTDTQYF. The CDR3 nucleotides read TGCGCCAGCAGCTTGGGACAGAGCACAGATACGCAGTATTTT.

The CDR3 DNA reads as TGTGCCAGCAGCCAAGAATCGCAGGGGGCTACTGAAGCTTTCTTT. Its protein product is CASSQESQGATEAFF. J is TRBJ1-1 and V is TRBV3-1 (or the pseudogene TRBV3-2), with TRBD1 matching 8 bases. J was trimmed by 5 bases and V by 0 bases; bases with no gene match: 5. The germline gives CDR1 LGHDT, CDR2 YNNKEL (reference sequence). The CDR3 runs 15 residues.

This chain uses TRBV7-9 with TRBJ2-7, with TRBD1 matching over 12 bases. This CDR3 is built from 15 residues. Germline CDR1 and CDR2: SEHNR and FQNEAQ (reference sequence). The J segment lost 4 bases and the V segment lost 3 bases, leaving 4 bases of the junction unmatched. CDR3 DNA sequence: TGTGCCAGCAGCTTGGGACAGGGGGCGCAATACGAGCAGTACTTC. Residues: CASSLGQGAQYEQYF.

The rearrangement uses TRBV5-1 and TRBJ1-1, with D uncertain. The CDR3 spans 12 residues. V was shortened by 4 bases and J by 5 bases, with 9 bases between the two germline ends. The germline CDR1 and CDR2 sequences are SGHRS and YFSETQ. CDR3 bases: TGCGCCAGCAGCCCCCGCGAGACTGAAGCTTTCTTT. As protein: CASSPRETEAFF.

The chain is built from TRBV11-2 and TRBJ2-5; D possibly corresponds to TRBD2 (5 bases). Between the trimmed V and J ends, which lost 5 bases and 5 bases, there was a span of 12 bases. Germline V gene data show CDR1 as SGHAT and CDR2 as FQNNGV. The CDR3 sequence is 13 residues long. CDR3 residues: CASSGARVETQYF. The DNA of the CDR3 is TGTGCCAGCAGCGGTGCGAGGGTTGAGACCCAGTACTTC.

The chain is built from TRBV6-1 and TRBJ1-4; D is possibly TRBD1 (6 bases). Germline CDR1 and CDR2: MNHNS and SASEGT. The CDR3 is made up of 16 amino acids. Trimming removed 3 bases at V and 5 bases at J, with 16 bases between. In DNA form, the CDR3 reads TGTGCCAGCAGTGACCTGTATGGGGGCACCAATGAAAAACTGTTTTTT. This gives the protein CASSDLYGGTNEKLFF.

This clone was seen once. The chain uses TRBV4-3 and TRBJ1-1, with 8 bases that match TRBD1. J lost 4 bases, V lost 0 bases, and 1 base had no gene match. The CDR3 consists of 14 residues. Germline lookup yields CDR1 LGHNA and CDR2 YSLEER. CDR3: CASSQEQGVTEAFF. As DNA, the CDR3 is TGCGCCAGCAGCCAAGAACAGGGGGTCACTGAAGCTTTCTTT.

This clone was counted between two and nine times. The J gene is TRBJ2-2, the V gene TRBV2; weak D call: TRBD1 (6 bases). Trimming cost V 3 bases and J 3 bases, with 11 bases left between them. Germline V gene lookup returns CDR1 SNHLY and CDR2 FYNNEI. The CDR3 sequence is 15 residues long. The CDR3 region is CASSDLGADTGELFF. DNA of the CDR3: TGTGCCAGCAGTGATTTGGGGGCGGACACCGGGGAGCTGTTTTTT.

The chain recombines TRBV19 with TRBJ1-1, with no clear D. The CDR3 has 14 amino acids. The germline V and J ends were trimmed by 2 bases and 5 bases, with 12 bases remaining between them. Germline V gives CDR1 LNHDA, CDR2 SQIVND (reference sequence). This CDR3 is CASSISGRRTEAFF. As DNA, the CDR3 is TGTGCCAGTAGTATAAGCGGCAGACGAACTGAAGCTTTCTTT.

This rearrangement joins TRBV5-1 to TRBJ2-3, with D possibly TRBD2 on 5 matching bases. The CDR3 sequence is 14 residues long. Trimming stripped 0 bases from V and 5 bases from J, with 10 bases between. Per the germline V gene, CDR1 is SGHRS and CDR2 is YFSETQ. The CDR3 spells CASSLAEGGDTQYF. The CDR3 coding sequence is TGCGCCAGCAGCTTGGCCGAGGGTGGAGATACGCAGTATTTT.

The chain recombines TRBV30 with TRBJ2-3; D unresolved. The CDR3 covers 14 residues. Trimming took 1 base from V and 0 from J, leaving 8 bases between them. Looked up from germline, CDR1 is GTSNPN and CDR2 is SVGIG (reference sequence). The CDR3 here is CAWSGVSSTDTQYF. In DNA form, the CDR3 reads TGTGCCTGGAGTGGAGTATCTAGCACAGATACGCAGTATTTT.

This chain joins TRBV5-8 and TRBJ1-2, with 7 bases fitting TRBD1. The ends lost 4 bases at V and 0 bases at J; junction bases unmatched: 9. The CDR3 runs to 16 residues. The germline gives CDR1 SGHTS, CDR2 YDEGEE. The CDR3 sequence: CASSPGQYLANYGYTF. CDR3 nucleotide sequence: TGTGCCAGCAGCCCGGGACAGTATTTAGCTAACTATGGCTACACCTTC.

DNA of the CDR3: TGTGCCAGTAGTCTCAGATCCAATCAGCCCCAGCATTTT. Amino acid sequence: CASSLRSNQPQHF. The chain couples TRBV19 to TRBJ1-5; no definite D call. There are 13 residues in the CDR3. V lost 5 bases, J lost 3 bases, and 8 bases lay in between. Germline CDR1 is LNHDA and CDR2 is SQIVND (reference sequence).

V and J are TRBV6-4 and TRBJ1-2; 8 bases map to TRBD1. The CDR3 spans 13 residues. The junction had 2 bases not matched to a gene; V was cut back by 3 bases and J by 5 bases. Germline V gene lookup returns CDR1 MRHNA and CDR2 SNTAGT. The chain's CDR3 is CASSERQGYGYTF. The CDR3, as DNA: TGTGCCAGCAGTGAAAGACAGGGGTATGGCTACACCTTC.

The V gene is TRBV12-5, the J gene TRBJ2-2, with 7 bases that match TRBD1. V shed 3 bases, J shed 6 bases, and the junction held 7 bases outside the gene matches. Looked up from germline, CDR1 is LGHNT and CDR2 is FRNRAP. This CDR3 spans 15 amino acids. Written as DNA, the CDR3 is TGTGCTAGTGGTTTACTCCAGGGGGTTGCCGGGGAGCTGTTTTTT. Protein product: CASGLLQGVAGELFF. Full variable domain (remainder filled in from reference TRBV12-5 and TRBJ2-2): DARVTQTPRHKVTEMGQEVTMRCQPILGHNTVFWYRQTMMQGLELLAYFRNRAPLDDSGMPKDRFSAEMPDATLATLKIQPSEPRDSAVYFCASGLLQGVAGELFFGEGSRLTVL.

This clone is a singleton in its sample. The rearrangement uses TRBV28 and TRBJ1-5; the D is unclear. This CDR3 spans 14 amino acids. V dropped 2 bases and J dropped 3 bases, with 8 bases sitting between them. From germline, CDR1 is MDHEN and CDR2 SYDVKM. CDR3 residues: CASSLSQDNQPQHF. For the CDR3, the DNA is TGTGCCAGCAGTTTAAGCCAGGACAATCAGCCCCAGCATTTT.

J is TRBJ2-7 and V is TRBV5-1; 7 bases agree with TRBD1. The CDR3 totals 15 residues. V gave up 0 bases and J gave up 2 bases; unmatched junction bases: 5. The germline gives CDR1 SGHRS, CDR2 YFSETQ. The CDR3, as DNA: TGCGCCAGCAGCTTGGGTGGGACAGCCGCCTACGAGCAGTACTTC. Translated: CASSLGGTAAYEQYF.